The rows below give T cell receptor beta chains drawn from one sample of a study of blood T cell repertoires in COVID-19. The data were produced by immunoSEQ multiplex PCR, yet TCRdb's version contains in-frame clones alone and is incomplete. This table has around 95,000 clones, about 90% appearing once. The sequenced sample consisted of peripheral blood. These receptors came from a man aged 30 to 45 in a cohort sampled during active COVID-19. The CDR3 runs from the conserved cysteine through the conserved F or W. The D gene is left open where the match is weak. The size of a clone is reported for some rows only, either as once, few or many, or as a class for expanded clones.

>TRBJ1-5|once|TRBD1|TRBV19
CASSGGQGNQPQHF
TGTGCCAGTAGTGGCGGACAGGGCAATCAGCCCCAGCATTTT
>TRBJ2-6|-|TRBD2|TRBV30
CATSSGGSGANVLTF
TGTGCCACCTCCTCGGGGGGATCTGGGGCCAACGTCCTGACTTTC
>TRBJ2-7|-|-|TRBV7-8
CASSLRAGVKSVEQYF
TGTGCCAGCAGCTTACGGGCAGGGGTTAAGTCCGTCGAGCAGTACTTC
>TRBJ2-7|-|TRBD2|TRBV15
CATSRDSLAVAYEQYF
TGTGCCACCAGCAGAGATAGCCTAGCGGTTGCCTACGAGCAGTACTTC
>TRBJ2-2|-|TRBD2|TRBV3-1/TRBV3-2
CASSQVFGTSGDTGELFF
TGTGCCAGCAGCCAAGTGTTTGGAACTAGCGGGGACACCGGGGAGCTGTTTTTT
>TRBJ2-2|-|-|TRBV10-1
CASSDQARPSQLTGELFF
TGCGCCAGCAGTGATCAGGCCAGGCCCAGCCAGCTCACCGGGGAGCTGTTTTTT
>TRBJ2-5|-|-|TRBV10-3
CAISVGQDRKETQYF
TGTGCCATCAGTGTCGGCCAGGACAGAAAAGAGACCCAGTACTTC
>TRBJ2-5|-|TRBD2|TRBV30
CAWTSGGAGTQYF
TGTGCCTGGACTAGCGGGGGGGCTGGGACCCAGTACTTC
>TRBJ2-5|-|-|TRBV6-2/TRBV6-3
CASSYLLEAGDQETQYF
TGTGCCAGCAGTTACCTACTTGAAGCAGGGGACCAAGAGACCCAGTACTTC
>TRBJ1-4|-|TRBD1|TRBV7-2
CASSLTGSPTNEKLFF
TGTGCCAGCAGCTTGACAGGGTCTCCAACTAATGAAAAACTGTTTTTT
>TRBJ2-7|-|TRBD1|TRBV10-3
CAIRQGRPYEQYF
TGTGCCATCAGACAGGGGCGTCCCTACGAGCAGTACTTC
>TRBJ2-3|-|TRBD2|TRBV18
CASSPGLAGTDTQYF
TGTGCCAGCTCACCGGGACTAGCGGGCACAGATACGCAGTATTTT
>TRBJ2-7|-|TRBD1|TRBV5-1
CASSMTGSPYEQYF
TGCGCCAGCAGCATGACAGGGTCCCCCTACGAGCAGTACTTC
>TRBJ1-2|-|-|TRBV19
CASNPTNPRDYGYTF
TGTGCCAGTAACCCGACAAACCCCAGGGACTATGGCTACACCTTC
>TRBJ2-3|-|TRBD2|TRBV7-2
CASQPGGGTDTQYF
TGTGCCAGTCAACCTGGGGGGGGCACAGATACGCAGTATTTT
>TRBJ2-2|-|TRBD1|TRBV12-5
CASAAGGVGGELFF
TGTGCTAGTGCCGCAGGGGGCGTTGGCGGGGAGCTGTTTTTT
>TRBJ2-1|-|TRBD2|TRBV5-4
CASSLGTSDEQFF
TGTGCCAGCAGCTTGGGGACTAGCGATGAGCAGTTCTTC
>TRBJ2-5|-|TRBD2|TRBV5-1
CASSLAVSGGAETQYF
TGCGCCAGCAGCTTGGCCGTAAGCGGGGGGGCGGAGACCCAGTACTTC
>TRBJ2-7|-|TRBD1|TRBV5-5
CASSLTGTGNFYEQYF
TGTGCCAGCAGCTTAACCGGGACAGGGAATTTCTACGAGCAGTACTTC
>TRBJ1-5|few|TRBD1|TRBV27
CASRLYQGGNQPQHF
TGTGCCAGCAGGCTTTATCAGGGGGGCAATCAGCCCCAGCATTTT
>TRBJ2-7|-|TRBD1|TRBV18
CASSPYRDRGYEQYF
TGTGCCAGCTCACCGTACCGGGACAGGGGCTACGAGCAGTACTTC
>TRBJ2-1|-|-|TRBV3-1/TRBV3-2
CASSHRYNEQFF
TGTGCCAGCAGCCATCGTTACAATGAGCAGTTCTTC
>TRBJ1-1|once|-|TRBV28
CASSFEVTEAFF
TGTGCCAGCAGTTTTGAGGTCACTGAAGCTTTCTTT
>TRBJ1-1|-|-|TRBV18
CASSPVLGGNTEAFF
TGTGCCAGCTCACCAGTTTTGGGGGGGAACACTGAAGCTTTCTTT
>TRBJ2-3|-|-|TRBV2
CASSEVFEGSDTQYF
TGTGCCAGCAGTGAAGTATTCGAGGGATCAGATACGCAGTATTTT
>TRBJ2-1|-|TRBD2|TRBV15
CATSRAASGGLNEQFF
TGTGCCACCAGCAGAGCTGCTAGCGGGGGACTTAATGAGCAGTTCTTC
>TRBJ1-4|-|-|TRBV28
CASSLAGRELFF
TGTGCCAGCAGTTTGGCAGGGAGGGAACTGTTTTTT
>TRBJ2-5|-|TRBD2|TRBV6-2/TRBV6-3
CASSPGLAGSETQYF
TGTGCCAGCAGCCCAGGACTAGCGGGTTCAGAGACCCAGTACTTC
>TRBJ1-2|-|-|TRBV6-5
CASSWAWGRNHGYTF
TGTGCCAGCAGTTGGGCCTGGGGCAGGAACCATGGCTACACCTTC
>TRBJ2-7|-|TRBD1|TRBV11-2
CASGTGTTYEQYF
TGTGCCAGCGGGACAGGGACCACCTACGAGCAGTACTTC
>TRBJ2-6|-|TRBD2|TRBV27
CASSFGGTGANVLTF
TGTGCCAGCAGTTTCGGGGGGACTGGGGCCAACGTCCTGACTTTC
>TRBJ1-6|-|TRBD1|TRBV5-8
CASSHRGDNSPLHF
TGTGCCAGCAGCCACAGGGGCGATAATTCACCCCTCCACTTT